The 30 T cell receptor beta chains below were found in one sample sequenced in a study of graft-versus-host responses after intestinal transplantation. The assay was immunoSEQ multiplex PCR, and TCRdb's table has in-frame clones only and misses some. The data show about 29,000 clones, roughly 85% seen once. Material: PBMCs, obtained around 61 weeks after intestinal transplantation. Every receptor here comes from a human patient who received an intestinal transplant, so some T cells may come from the graft donor.

The gene calls are TRBV13 and TRBJ1-1; D is possibly TRBD1 (5 bases). Germline V gives CDR1 PRHDT, CDR2 FYEKMQ (reference sequence). The CDR3 runs to 14 residues. With 5 bases removed from V and 1 base from J, the gap between germline ends came to 11 bases. In DNA form, the CDR3 reads TGTGCCAGCAGCATTTGGGGGTCGAACACTGAAGCTTTCTTT. It translates to CASSIWGSNTEAFF.

The genes are TRBV5-4 and TRBJ2-3; 10 bases agree with TRBD2. With 10 bases clipped from V and 0 bases from J, the junction kept 5 bases outside the gene matches. Germline loops: CDR1 SGHNT, CDR2 YYREEE (reference sequence). The CDR3 sequence is 14 residues long. CDR3 region: CAGSAGGSTDTQYF. The CDR3 bases are TGTGCCGGATCAGCGGGGGGGAGCACAGATACGCAGTATTTT.

V is TRBV4-2 and J is TRBJ2-1; perhaps D is TRBD1 or TRBD2 (6 bases each). The CDR3 runs 17 residues. The germline V and J ends were trimmed by 0 bases and 4 bases, with 16 bases remaining between them. Germline V lookup: CDR1 LGHNA, CDR2 YNFKEQ. CDR3 protein: CASSQDRGGRSYNEQFF. The CDR3 DNA reads as TGTGCCAGCAGCCAAGATCGAGGGGGGAGATCTTACAATGAGCAGTTCTTC.

This chain uses TRBV23-1 with TRBJ2-6; possible D gene TRBD1, 6 bases. TRBV23-1 carries the ORF label, with uncertain function. V lost 4 bases to trimming and J lost 3 bases, with 16 bases between them. CDR3 length equals 17 residues. The CDR3 here is CASSPRTDPFGANVLTF. CDR3 DNA sequence: TGCGCCAGCAGTCCCCGGACAGATCCCTTTGGGGCCAACGTCCTGACTTTC.

The chain has TRBV29-1 and TRBJ1-4; D uncertain. The CDR3 has 9 residues. Trimming left V 3 bases short and J 7 bases short, with 0 bases between. The germline CDR1 and CDR2 sequences are SQVTM and ANQGSEA. CDR3 sequence: CSVDEKLFF. CDR3 sequence (DNA): TGCAGCGTTGATGAAAAACTGTTTTTT.

The rearrangement joins TRBV29-1 to TRBJ1-1, with TRBD1 matching over 11 bases. CDR3 length equals 14 residues. The V gene end was trimmed by 6 bases and the J gene end by 4 bases; junction bases not matched to a gene: 7. Germline-derived CDR1 and CDR2 are SQVTM and ANQGSEA. This CDR3 reads CSVGLGTGGTEAFF. CDR3 coding DNA: TGCAGCGTCGGTCTCGGGACAGGGGGCACTGAAGCTTTCTTT.

This clone was recorded once. V usage is TRBV7-6 and J usage is TRBJ2-3, with 8 bases aligning to TRBD2. Germline-derived CDR1 and CDR2 are SGHVS and FNYEAQ. V shed 5 bases and J 4 bases; nucleotides not matched to a gene: 8. The CDR3 length is 15 residues. The CDR3 sequence is CASSPGGTSSDTQYF. The CDR3 region has the DNA TGTGCCAGCAGCCCCGGTGGGACTAGTTCAGATACGCAGTATTTT.

The chain is built from TRBV18 and TRBJ2-2; no reliable D call. With 2 bases removed from V and 4 bases from J, the gap between germline ends came to 5 bases. This CDR3 is built from 13 residues. Germline V gene sequence: CDR1 KGHSH, CDR2 LQKENI. The CDR3 is CASSPEFTGELFF. In DNA form, the CDR3 reads TGTGCCAGCTCACCAGAGTTCACCGGGGAGCTGTTTTTT.

V gene TRBV5-6 combines with J gene TRBJ2-7; no clear D. Trimming removed 0 bases at V and 7 bases at J, with 11 bases between. The CDR3 length is 13 residues. Germline assignment: CDR1 SGHDT and CDR2 YYEEEE. The DNA of the CDR3 is TGTGCCAGCAGCTTGGTTGCAGGCGAGGAGCAGTACTTC. It yields the protein CASSLVAGEEQYF.

The chain joins TRBV6-5 to TRBJ2-2; no reliable D call. This CDR3 comprises 12 residues. The germline CDR1 and CDR2 sequences are MNHEY and SVGAGI. Trimming shortened V by 5 bases and J by 2 bases, and 3 bases separated the two germline ends. In nucleotides, the CDR3 is TGTGCCAGCAGTCCTAACACCGGGGAGCTGTTTTTT. Translated, it gives CASSPNTGELFF.

Points on this clone: Other DNA sequences in the sample encode the same CDR3. This sequence joins TRBV5-1 and TRBJ2-3; 8 nucleotides agree with TRBD1. The germline V gene has CDR1 SGHRS and CDR2 YFSETQ. The V gene end was trimmed by 1 base and the J gene end by 5 bases; junction bases not matched to a gene: 6. The CDR3 length is 15 residues. The CDR3 protein is CASSLQQGARDTQYF. CDR3 nucleotide sequence: TGCGCCAGCAGCTTGCAGCAGGGGGCTAGAGATACGCAGTATTTT.

The rearrangement uses TRBV6-1 and TRBJ1-2; 12 bases are shared with TRBD1. CDR3 length: 14 amino acids. V gave up 6 bases and J gave up 7 bases; unmatched junction bases: 6. Germline loops: CDR1 MNHNS, CDR2 SASEGT. CDR3 region: CASRSGTGGFGYTF. CDR3 in DNA: TGTGCCAGCAGGTCCGGGACAGGGGGCTTTGGCTACACCTTC.

V gene TRBV6-1 combines with J gene TRBJ1-5; D not resolved. CDR3 length: 19 residues. V lost 2 bases and J 0 bases, leaving 20 bases between the germline ends. Germline lookup yields CDR1 MNHNS and CDR2 SASEGT. Written as DNA, the CDR3 is TGTGCCAGCAGTGAACCAAGGGCTCCCCTTCTAGCTAGCAATCAGCCCCAGCATTTT. As protein: CASSEPRAPLLASNQPQHF.

This clone was counted a few times. The rearrangement uses TRBV7-2 and TRBJ1-1; D remains ambiguous. Trimming cost V 1 base and J 1 base, with 7 bases left between them. CDR3 length: 14 amino acids. Per the germline V gene, CDR1 is SGHTA and CDR2 is FQGNSA. CDR3 amino acids: CASSLGYRNTEAFF. The DNA of the CDR3 is TGTGCCAGCAGCTTAGGATACAGGAACACTGAAGCTTTCTTT.

The chain carries TRBV5-5 and TRBJ2-7, with D unclear. There are 15 residues in the CDR3. Trimming left V 4 bases short and J 5 bases short, with 19 bases between. Germline assignment: CDR1 SGHKS and CDR2 YYEKEE (reference sequence). The CDR3 protein is CASSLDSTPPDEQYF. Here the CDR3 DNA reads TGTGCCAGCAGCCTTGACTCAACCCCCCCCGACGAGCAGTACTTC.

This chain joins TRBV6-5 and TRBJ2-1; TRBD1 or TRBD2 may be the D gene (6 bases each). Trimming took 2 bases from V and 7 from J, leaving 12 bases between them. Germline V gives CDR1 MNHEY, CDR2 SVGAGI. The CDR3 length is 14 residues. The CDR3, as DNA: TGTGCCAGCAGTTACAGGGGGACTGGGAATGAGCAGTTCTTC. Translated: CASSYRGTGNEQFF.

This chain links TRBV9 with TRBJ2-7, with D possibly TRBD1 on 5 matching bases. This CDR3 spans 14 amino acids. Trimming took 4 bases from V and 3 from J, leaving 14 bases between them. Germline CDR1 reads SGDLS; CDR2 reads YYNGEE. CDR3 in amino acids: CASSKEGDFYEQYF. In DNA form, the CDR3 reads TGTGCCAGCAGCAAAGAAGGGGATTTCTACGAGCAGTACTTC.

The V gene is TRBV4-3, the J gene TRBJ2-1; D possibly corresponds to TRBD2 (6 bases). The germline V gene has CDR1 LGHNA and CDR2 YSLEER. This CDR3 contains 16 residues. Trimming left V 1 base short and J 5 bases short, with 15 bases between. The CDR3 region is CASSQGGDSEDNEQFF. The DNA of the CDR3 is TGCGCCAGCAGCCAAGGTGGGGACTCCGAAGACAATGAGCAGTTCTTC.

The genes are TRBV21-1 and TRBJ2-3. TRBV21-1 is shown as a pseudogene. This CDR3 is 14 amino acids long. The CDR3 DNA is TGTGCCACCACCCATCCCGCTAGCACAGATACGCAGTATTTT. The encoded protein is CATTHPASTDTQYF.

The rearrangement joins TRBV29-1 to TRBJ2-5; D gene uncertain. CDR1 is SQVTM and CDR2 is ANQGSEA in the germline V gene. There are 14 residues in the CDR3. Between the trimmed V and J ends, which lost 6 bases and 1 base, there was a span of 15 bases. CDR3 bases: TGCAGCGTCTTTCTAGGGAATCTCCAAGAGACCCAGTACTTC. Translating it yields CSVFLGNLQETQYF.

The rearrangement links TRBV6-6 to TRBJ1-6, with no clear D. V was clipped by 6 bases and J by 14 bases, with 14 bases between them. Germline V gene sequence: CDR1 MNHNY, CDR2 SVGAGI (reference sequence). This CDR3 spans 12 amino acids. The CDR3 here is CASSLTTAALHF. CDR3 coding DNA: TGTGCCAGCAGCCTCACAACAGCGGCCCTCCACTTT.

The chain uses TRBV6-6 and TRBJ2-7; the match to TRBD1 covers 9 bases. The ends lost 6 bases at V and 7 bases at J; junction bases unmatched: 7. Per the germline V gene, CDR1 is MNHNY and CDR2 is SVGAGI (reference sequence). The CDR3 loop spans 13 amino acids. In nucleotides, the CDR3 is TGTGCCAGCAGGCTGGACAGGGGTGAGGAGCAGTACTTC. Translation gives CASRLDRGEEQYF.

This rearrangement joins TRBV7-2 to TRBJ2-3; D is undetermined. The V gene's germline CDR1 is SGHTA and CDR2 FQGNSA. Trimming took off 0 bases at V and 4 bases at J, with 5 bases between the two ends. The CDR3 has 13 residues. The CDR3 nucleotides read TGTGCCAGCAGCTTAGCAGGGCCAGATACGCAGTATTTT. It specifies CASSLAGPDTQYF.

The chain employs TRBV4-1 and TRBJ1-6; a weak D match, TRBD1 (5 bases). The length of the CDR3 is 14 residues. Trimming shortened V by 0 bases and J by 10 bases, and 10 bases separated the two germline ends. Germline V CDR1 and CDR2: MGHRA, YSYEKL. CDR3 residues: CASSQDRVRSPLHF. The CDR3 DNA reads TGCGCCAGCAGCCAAGACAGGGTTAGGTCACCCCTCCACTTT.

The chain is built from TRBV10-1 and TRBJ2-1; D possibly uses TRBD1 or TRBD2 (5 bases each). The germline V and J ends were trimmed by 3 bases and 8 bases, with 8 bases remaining between them. The germline V gene has CDR1 WNHNN and CDR2 SYGVQD (reference sequence). The CDR3 loop spans 12 amino acids. CDR3 in DNA: TGCGCCAGCAGTGAACGGGGCGATGAGCAGTTCTTC. This encodes CASSERGDEQFF.

This chain joins TRBV5-1 and TRBJ1-1, with D uncertain. V was shortened by 0 bases and J by 6 bases, with 12 bases between the two germline ends. The CDR3 has 14 amino acids. Per the germline V gene, CDR1 is SGHRS and CDR2 is YFSETQ. The CDR3: CASSLEVGRAEAFF. CDR3 DNA: TGCGCCAGCAGCTTGGAAGTGGGCCGCGCTGAAGCTTTCTTT.

The CDR3 DNA reads as TGTGCCAGCACCTATAGCGGGACCCCGAAAGTCTTC. It yields the protein CASTYSGTPKVF. J is TRBJ2-1 and V is TRBV21-1; the table's D call TRBD2 went unverified against the DNA. TRBV21-1 constitutes a pseudogene. CDR3 length: 12 amino acids.

The chain employs TRBV5-1 and TRBJ2-1, with TRBD2 as a possible D gene (5 bases). The V and J ends lost 2 bases and 10 bases respectively, with 16 bases between them. The CDR3 totals 14 residues. The germline V gene encodes CDR1 SGHRS and CDR2 YFSETQ. CDR3 nucleotide sequence: TGCGCCAGCAGCTTAAGCGGTCCCCCGTGGGAGCAGTTCTTC. Translation gives CASSLSGPPWEQFF.

The CDR3 is CASSLAGRAYEQYF. CDR3 nucleotides: TGTGCCAGCAGCTTAGCGGGCAGGGCCTACGAGCAGTACTTC. The V call is TRBV11-2, the J call TRBJ2-7; TRBD1 is a possible D gene (5 bases). V was pared by 1 base and J by 2 bases, with 9 bases between. There are 14 residues in the CDR3. Germline loops: CDR1 SGHAT, CDR2 FQNNGV. Full variable domain (rest looked up from reference TRBV11-2 and TRBJ2-7): EAGVAQSPRYKIIEKRQSVAFWCNPISGHATLYWYQQILGQGPKLLIQFQNNGVVDDSQLPKDRFSAERLKGVDSTLKIQPAKLEDSAVYLCASSLAGRAYEQYFGPGTRLTVT.

The chain carries TRBV9 and TRBJ1-3; 9 bases fit TRBD1. Germline V gene sequence: CDR1 SGDLS, CDR2 YYNGEE. V trimming: 3 bases; J trimming: 2 bases; junction bases outside the gene matches: 6. This CDR3 contains 16 residues. CDR3 loop: CASSGGQGRPGNTIYF. The CDR3 nucleotides are TGTGCCAGCAGCGGAGGACAGGGGCGACCTGGAAACACCATATATTTT.